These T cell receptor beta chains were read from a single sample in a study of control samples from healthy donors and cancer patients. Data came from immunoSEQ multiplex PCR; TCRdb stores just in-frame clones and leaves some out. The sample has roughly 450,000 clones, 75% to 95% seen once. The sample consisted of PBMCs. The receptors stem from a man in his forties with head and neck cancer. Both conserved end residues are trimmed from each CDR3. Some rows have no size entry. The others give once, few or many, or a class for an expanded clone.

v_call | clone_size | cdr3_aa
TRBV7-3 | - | ASSPGRGVNEKLF
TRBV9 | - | ASSVPAREKLF
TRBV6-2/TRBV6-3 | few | ASSLQKDLNEQF
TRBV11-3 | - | ASSSSSGNTIY
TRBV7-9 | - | ASSLEGGRYSYEQY
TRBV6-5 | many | ASRTRNSPLH
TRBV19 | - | ASSPGKFYEQY
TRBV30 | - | AWSGEVNTEAF
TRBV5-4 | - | ASRPGTGIYNSPLH
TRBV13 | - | ASSLPSDYYGELF
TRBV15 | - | ATSRLRGAEAF
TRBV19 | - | ASSPLGETQY
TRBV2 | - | ASSEEARSYNSPLH
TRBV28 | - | ASNSGRVTEAF
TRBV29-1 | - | SLKDREDIQY
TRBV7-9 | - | ASSLRDPRSTQY
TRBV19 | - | ASSTQTGVGQPQH
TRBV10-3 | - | AISDRLTYNEQF
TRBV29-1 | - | SVVAAATDTQY
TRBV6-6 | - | ASSQREAHYNEQF
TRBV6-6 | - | ASSSVETVNEKLF
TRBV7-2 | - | ASSLDREGTQY
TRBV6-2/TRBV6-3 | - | ASSSPLGWGSGYEQY
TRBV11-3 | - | ASSSRVAYTGELF
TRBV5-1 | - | ASSLELEGSYGYT
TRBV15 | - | ATGGSSGIVSQPQH
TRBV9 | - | ASSGYRGDPGYGYT
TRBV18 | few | ASSITGQGYTEAF
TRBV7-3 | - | ASSLTGTPPIY
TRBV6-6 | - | ATRSVAGDETQY
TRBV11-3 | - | ASSREENTEAF
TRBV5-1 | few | ASSQMDPYSYEQY
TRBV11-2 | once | ASRWGATNEKLF
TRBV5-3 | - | ARSLSLGDSSGGSTNEKLF
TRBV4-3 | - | ASSQSLQGNTDTQY
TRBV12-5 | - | ASGLGQNTEAF
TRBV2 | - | ASSEWGIGNQPQH
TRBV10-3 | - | AISEVVVTSGYEQY
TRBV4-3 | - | ASSQDYAPGEPYEQY
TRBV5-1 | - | ASSLVDREHTEAF
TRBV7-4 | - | ASSLVHRLGEETQY
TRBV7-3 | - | ASSPQGGGNTEAF
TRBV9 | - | ASSVGLAGERDTQY
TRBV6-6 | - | ASSYGEKLF
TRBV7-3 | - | ASSPSSGSVDEQF
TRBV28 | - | ASIEGRLQETQY
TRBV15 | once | ATSSPLRGEETQY